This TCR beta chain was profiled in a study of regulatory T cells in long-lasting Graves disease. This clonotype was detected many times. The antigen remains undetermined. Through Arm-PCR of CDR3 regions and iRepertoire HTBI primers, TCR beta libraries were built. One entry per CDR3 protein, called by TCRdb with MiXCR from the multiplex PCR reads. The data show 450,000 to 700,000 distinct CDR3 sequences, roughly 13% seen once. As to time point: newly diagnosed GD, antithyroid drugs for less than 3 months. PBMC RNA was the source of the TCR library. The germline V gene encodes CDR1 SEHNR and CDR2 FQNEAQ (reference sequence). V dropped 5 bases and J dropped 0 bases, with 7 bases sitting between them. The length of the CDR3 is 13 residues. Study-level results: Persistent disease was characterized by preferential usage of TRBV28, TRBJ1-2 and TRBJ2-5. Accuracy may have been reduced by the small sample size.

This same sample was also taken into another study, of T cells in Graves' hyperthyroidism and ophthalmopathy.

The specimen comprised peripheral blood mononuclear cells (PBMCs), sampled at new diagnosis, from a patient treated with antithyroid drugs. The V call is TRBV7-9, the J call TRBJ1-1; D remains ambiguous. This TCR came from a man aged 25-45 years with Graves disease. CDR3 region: CASSTSMNTEAFF. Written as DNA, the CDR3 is TGTGCCAGCAGCACATCAATGAACACTGAAGCTTTCTTT.